This T cell receptor (beta chain) was sequenced for a study of blood T cell repertoires in COVID-19 (dated by TCRdb to about 2020). Notes on the research overall: The collaborator samples originated in the United States, Italy and Spain and spanned the acute and convalescent phases of COVID-19. The prospective study material was composed of cDNA or gDNA derived from T cells, B-cell-depleted T cells, or PBMCs. Deeply sampled blood TCRbeta repertoires from subjects exposed to, actively infected with, or recovered from COVID-19 were included in the dataset. The repertoires were released in a freely available public database meant as a resource for research on the immune response to SARS-CoV-2. Samples came from the ongoing ImmuneRACE study (first 160 participants) plus 1,254 subjects from 6 global collaborators. A de-identified subject ID, COVID-19 status, age in years and sex were almost always included in the sample metadata. Where HLA class I and class II types were available, the types were taken from metadata supplied by the sample provider, not from assay-based typing.

Collaborating institutions collected whole blood in K2EDTA tubes following their own protocols. For TCRbeta analysis, collaborator samples were shipped as frozen whole blood, as isolated PBMCs, or as DNA extracted from either sample type. Overall study results and their limits: The quantity of clinical and demographic metadata differed by source and by participant and was supplied without curation.

V drops 3 bases and J drops 6 bases, leaving 17 bases in between. Based on the germline V gene, the CDR1 and CDR2 sequences are MDHEN and SYDVKM. The CDR3 starts with the cysteine, ends with the phenylalanine, and has 15 residues. The DNA shown is the 45-base CDR3, in frame from base 1. TCRbeta CDR3 regions were amplified from genomic DNA by means of the immunoSEQ Assay, a bias-controlled multiplex PCR. The source study handled its data this way. The number of nucleated cells in each sample was estimated from the amplification of reference gene primers within the assay. To quantify the absolute abundance of each unique TCRbeta CDR3 rearrangement, sequence reads were collapsed and filtered. Productive Simpson clonality was computed per sample as the square root of Simpson's diversity index over productive rearrangements. The source is immuneACCESS, and TCRdb retained only in-frame sequences with V and J called. Part of the clones is not carried over; for the studies checked, unresolved V genes explain less than half of this, and the remainder is unexplained. That table supplies the V and J calls and clone size; D and trimming were determined from the DNA. This sample comprises 95,000 to 110,000 clones, about four fifths of them detected only once. 9.5% to 15% of the sample comes from the top ten.

A note on this clone: It has no known antigen specificity. Base qualities are not at hand, and no much larger clone is one base apart.

The chain joins TRBV28 to TRBJ1-1; 6 matching bases give a weak D call of TRBD1. The sequenced sample consisted of peripheral blood. This receptor was taken from a human donor in a cohort sampled during active COVID-19. Read as DNA, the sequence is TGTGCCAGCAGTTTCCCCGGGACACCAGGGGCTGAAGCTTTCTTT. Its protein product is CASSFPGTPGAEAFF.